This T cell receptor (beta chain) was captured by sequencing in a study of blood T cell repertoires in COVID-19. Overall study: Donors in the United States, Italy and Spain gave samples during acute or convalescent COVID-19. The cDNA or gDNA used as material had been derived from T cells, B-cell-depleted T cells, or PBMCs.

Trimming took 3 bases from V and 8 from J, leaving 14 bases between them. Per germline, CDR1 WSHSY and CDR2 SAAADI. The length of the CDR3 is 14 residues. Authors' processing steps: Researchers report that nucleated cell counts were estimated from reference gene primer amplification. The repertoire was sequenced with immunoSEQ multiplex PCR; TCRdb's copy has only in-frame clones and lacks some. The DNA gave D and trimming, while V, J and clone size come from that table. The table records about 150,000 clones, around 84% of them present only once. This TCR was recovered from a woman between 50 and 59 years old with acute or convalescent COVID-19. Sequencing used peripheral blood. The chain uses TRBV10-2 and TRBJ2-1; D is undetermined. The chain's CDR3 is CASSDPLGFDEQFF. CDR3 nucleotide sequence: TGCGCCAGCAGTGACCCCCTAGGTTTCGATGAGCAGTTCTTC.